These 7 T cell receptor beta chains originate from one sample sequenced in a study of blood T cell repertoires in COVID-19. Here immunoSEQ multiplex PCR was the method, and the copy in TCRdb shows in-frame clones only, minus some. Here the sample spans about 330,000 clones, approximately 87% being singletons. The material sequenced was peripheral blood. All receptors come from a woman between 45 and 65 years old with active or convalescent COVID-19.

In its sample, this clone was seen once. The J gene is TRBJ2-3, the V gene TRBV10-3; a weak D match, TRBD2 (5 bases). Germline V gene data show CDR1 as ENHRY and CDR2 as SYGVKD. This CDR3 is 15 amino acids long. V dropped 2 bases and J dropped 2 bases, with 11 bases sitting between them. The CDR3 DNA reads as TGTGCCATCAGTGAGGGCGGACTCTACACAGATACGCAGTATTTT. Protein product: CAISEGGLYTDTQYF.

The V and J genes are TRBV6-2 or TRBV6-3 and TRBJ2-1, with 9 bases fitting TRBD2. The CDR3 totals 17 residues. CDR1 is MNHEY and CDR2 is SVGEGT in the germline V gene. Trimming at V came to 2 bases and at J to 5 bases, leaving 10 bases not matched to a gene. The CDR3 protein is CASSYSRLAGTNNEQFF. The CDR3 DNA reads as TGTGCCAGCAGTTACAGTAGGCTAGCGGGGACGAACAATGAGCAGTTCTTC.

The chain joins TRBV5-5 to TRBJ1-5, with 7 nucleotides matching TRBD1. The CDR3 is 16 amino acids. Germline V gives CDR1 SGHKS, CDR2 YYEKEE (reference sequence). Unmatched junction bases numbered 7, after V lost 4 bases and J lost 0 bases. CDR3 amino acids: CASSQLTGLSNQPQHF. The CDR3 coding sequence is TGTGCCAGCAGCCAACTGACAGGGCTTAGCAATCAGCCCCAGCATTTT.

CDR3 in amino acids: CASSLFGSTTDTQYF. The CDR3 region has the DNA TGTGCCAGCAGCTTATTCGGGAGTACCACAGATACGCAGTATTTT. V and J are TRBV7-2 and TRBJ2-3; the D gene is possibly TRBD2 (6 bases). The CDR3 loop spans 15 amino acids. Germline CDR1 SGHTA, CDR2 FQGNSA. V lost 2 bases to trimming and J lost 2 bases, with 11 bases between them.

V gene TRBV28 combines with J gene TRBJ1-5; D perhaps matches TRBD1 (5 bases). The V and J ends lost 2 bases and 14 bases respectively, with 19 bases between them. In germline, CDR1 is MDHEN, CDR2 SYDVKM. This CDR3 comprises 14 residues. In DNA form, the CDR3 reads TGTGCCAGCAGTTTAGTGGCAAGGGGAGGTGGGGAGCATTTT. It specifies CASSLVARGGGEHF.

The DNA of the CDR3 is TGTGCCTGGAGTACCACTCCGAATAACTATGGCTACACCTTC. Protein: CAWSTTPNNYGYTF. The rearrangement joins TRBV30 to TRBJ1-2; D unresolved. This CDR3 is built from 14 residues. V was shortened by 2 bases and J by 1 base, with 11 bases between the two germline ends. Germline CDR1 GTSNPN, CDR2 SVGIG (reference sequence).

The rearrangement links TRBV6-5 to TRBJ1-3; 8 bases are shared with TRBD1. Looked up from germline, CDR1 is MNHEY and CDR2 is SVGAGI. The V segment lost 1 base and the J segment 9 bases; nucleotides outside the gene matches: 8. The length of the CDR3 is 15 residues. CDR3 nucleotide sequence: TGTGCCAGCAGTTACTACCCAGGACAGGGTACCACCATATATTTT. This translates into CASSYYPGQGTTIYF.